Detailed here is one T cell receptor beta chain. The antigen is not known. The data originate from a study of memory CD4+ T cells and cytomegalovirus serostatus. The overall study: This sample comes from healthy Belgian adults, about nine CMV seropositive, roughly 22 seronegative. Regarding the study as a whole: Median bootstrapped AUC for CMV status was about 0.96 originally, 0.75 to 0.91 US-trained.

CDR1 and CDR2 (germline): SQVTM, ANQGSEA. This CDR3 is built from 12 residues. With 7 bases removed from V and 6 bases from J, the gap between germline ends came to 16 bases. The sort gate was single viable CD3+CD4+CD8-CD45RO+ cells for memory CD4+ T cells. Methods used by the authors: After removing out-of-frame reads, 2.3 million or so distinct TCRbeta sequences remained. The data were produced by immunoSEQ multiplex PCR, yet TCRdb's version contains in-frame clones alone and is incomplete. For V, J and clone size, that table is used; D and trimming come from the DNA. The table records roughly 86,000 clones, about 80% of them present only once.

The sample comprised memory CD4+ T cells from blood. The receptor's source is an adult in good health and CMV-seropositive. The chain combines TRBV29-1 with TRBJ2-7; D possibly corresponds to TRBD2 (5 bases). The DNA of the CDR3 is TGCAGCGCCTCCTTAATGGCGGGCGAGCAGTACTTC. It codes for CSASLMAGEQYF.